This T cell receptor (beta chain) was recovered during a study of beta chain features in type 1 diabetes. Study-wide context: Taken together, all samples contributed some 98 million examined sorted cells.

Overall study results and limits: Whether TCRB rearrangement is influenced by HLA type went unresolved here.

Expressed TCRB transcripts got sequenced, as all isolated RNA was reverse transcribed. Sequencing used immunoSEQ multiplex PCR; TCRdb keeps in-frame clones, though not all of them. The data hold roughly 350,000 clones, with 9.5% to 11% observed a single time. On this clone itself: Antigen specificity is unknown.

The length of the CDR3 is 14 residues. The ends lost 4 bases at V and 3 bases at J; junction bases unmatched: 2. CDR1 is SGHRS and CDR2 is YFSETQ in the germline V gene. Once sorted, every population was more than 95% pure. The V and J genes are TRBV5-1 and TRBJ2-5; TRBD2 aligns across 11 bases. This clonotype originated in a woman aged 25 to 39 in good health. What was sequenced was naive CD4+ T cells from blood. The CDR3 DNA reads TGCGCCAGCAGCGGGGGACTAGCGGAAGAGACCCAGTACTTC. Translation: CASSGGLAEETQYF.